Below are 10 T cell receptor beta chains sequenced from a single sample in a study of blood T cell repertoires in COVID-19 (TCRdb year 2020). Library method: the immunoSEQ multiplex PCR assay. TCRdb's version of the immuneACCESS table is confined to in-frame rearrangements and falls short of the full clone set. An unresolved V gene accounts for under half of the shortfall where checked; the remainder is of unknown origin. The sample profile shows approximately 300,000 clones; 92% of them were found once. The ten largest clones add up to about 18% of the sample. The sample consisted of PBMCs or T cells enriched from blood (not recorded which). Source of these receptors: a woman aged 25-40 years who had recovered from COVID-19.

The chain employs TRBV14 and TRBJ1-5; D gene unclear. Germline V gene data show CDR1 as SGHDN and CDR2 as FVKESK. The CDR3 has 12 residues. V was trimmed by 0 bases and J by 15 bases, leaving 12 bases between them. The CDR3 spells CASSQDPRLRHF. In DNA form, the CDR3 reads TGTGCCAGCAGCCAAGATCCGAGACTTCGGCATTTT.

V gene TRBV5-8 combines with J gene TRBJ1-5; D remains ambiguous. This CDR3 contains 15 residues. Trimming removed 4 bases from V and 2 bases from J, with 13 bases in between. CDR1 SGHTS and CDR2 YDEGEE come from the germline V gene. The CDR3 loop reads CASSKLGAGNQPQHF. CDR3 nucleotide sequence: TGTGCCAGCAGCAAACTGGGAGCTGGCAATCAGCCCCAGCATTTT.

The gene calls are TRBV7-9 and TRBJ1-4; 9 bases fit TRBD1. The V gene's germline CDR1 is SEHNR and CDR2 FQNEAQ (reference sequence). Trimming at V came to 5 bases and at J to 6 bases, leaving 4 bases not matched to a gene. This CDR3 comprises 14 residues. The CDR3 loop is CASSPQGAHEKLFF. The CDR3 DNA is TGTGCCAGCAGCCCACAGGGGGCGCATGAAAAACTGTTTTTT. Complete variable domain (other parts from reference TRBV7-9 and TRBJ1-4): DTGVSQNPRHKITKRGQNVTFRCDPISEHNRLYWYRQTLGQGPEFLTYFQNEAQLEKSRLLSDRFSAERPKGSFSTLEIQRTEQGDSAMYLCASSPQGAHEKLFFGSGTQLSVL.

The chain's CDR3 is CAWSPDISYGYTF. The CDR3, as DNA: TGTGCCTGGAGTCCCGACATCTCCTATGGCTACACCTTC. V gene TRBV30 combines with J gene TRBJ1-2; D is undetermined. The CDR3 is made up of 13 amino acids. From germline, CDR1 is GTSNPN and CDR2 SVGIG (reference sequence). Trimming took off 2 bases at V and 4 bases at J, with 11 bases between the two ends.

This clone was seen only once. The chain recombines TRBV6-5 with TRBJ1-5; D call uncertain. Germline-derived CDR1 and CDR2 are MNHEY and SVGAGI. The CDR3 consists of 15 residues. The V end lost 5 bases, the J end lost 1 base, and 12 bases lay between the germline ends. Written as DNA, the CDR3 is TGTGCCAGCAGTATGGACGGACTAAGCAATCAGCCCCAGCATTTT. Protein: CASSMDGLSNQPQHF.

A single count supports this clone. This CDR3 reads CASSLGEDGYTF. In nucleotides, the CDR3 is TGTGCCAGCAGCTTGGGAGAGGATGGCTACACCTTC. J is TRBJ1-2 and V is TRBV5-6; D is unclear. Trimming removed 0 bases from V and 6 bases from J, with 6 bases in between. Germline V gene lookup returns CDR1 SGHDT and CDR2 YYEEEE. CDR3 length equals 12 residues.

V is TRBV30 and J is TRBJ1-2; 8 bases agree with TRBD1. Germline CDR1 reads GTSNPN; CDR2 reads SVGIG (reference sequence). The CDR3 sequence is 14 residues long. With 7 bases clipped from V and 5 bases from J, the junction kept 12 bases outside the gene matches. The CDR3 sequence: CAYLPQDRAYGYTF. CDR3 DNA: TGTGCCTACCTCCCCCAGGACAGGGCTTATGGCTACACCTTC.

The chain recombines TRBV6-2 or TRBV6-3 with TRBJ2-1; 7 bases match TRBD2. V trimming: 5 bases; J trimming: 0 bases; junction bases outside the gene matches: 7. CDR3 length: 16 amino acids. The germline gives CDR1 MNHEY, CDR2 SVGEGT. In nucleotides, the CDR3 is TGTGCCAGCAGTCCGTGGCGGGGGAGCTCCTACAATGAGCAGTTCTTC. Translation: CASSPWRGSSYNEQFF.

This clone was recorded only once. The chain has TRBV7-3 and TRBJ2-5; D not resolved. V lost 1 base and J 5 bases, leaving 11 bases between the germline ends. CDR1 SGHTA and CDR2 FQGTGA come from the germline V gene. The CDR3 is 14 amino acids. The CDR3 here is CASSLNSGFETQYF. The CDR3 DNA is TGTGCCAGCAGCTTAAACTCCGGTTTTGAGACCCAGTACTTC. Using reference TRBV7-3 and TRBJ2-5 for the parts outside the CDR3, the full variable domain is GAGVSQTPSNKVTEKGKYVELRCDPISGHTALYWYRQSLGQGPEFLIYFQGTGAADDSGLPNDRFFAVRPEGSVSTLKIQRTERGDSAVYLCASSLNSGFETQYFGPGTRLLVL.

The rearrangement uses TRBV3-1 (or the pseudogene TRBV3-2) and TRBJ2-1; TRBD2 agrees at 11 bases. Looked up from germline, CDR1 is LGHDT and CDR2 is YNNKEL (reference sequence). The CDR3 has 16 amino acids. Trimming removed 4 bases from V and 3 bases from J; junction bases left unmatched: 5. The CDR3 is CASSPATSGVYNEQFF. CDR3 nucleotide sequence: TGTGCCAGCAGCCCAGCGACTAGCGGGGTCTACAATGAGCAGTTCTTC.